This paragraph covers one T cell receptor (beta chain) sequence. Its target is not known. These data belong to a study of cytomegalovirus exposure and HLA in healthy donors. General study results and limits: A list of roughly 160 TCR beta chains associated with cytomegalovirus was given. Prior analysis indicated that the majority of TCR beta V segments exhibited productivity approximately 90% or approximately 30% of the time. When the data were analyzed later, several of the most significant clusters appeared to be linked to common viral pathogens.

The PCR had 60 Vbeta and 13 Jbeta primers. Libraries were prepared by immunoSEQ multiplex PCR; TCRdb keeps only in-frame clonotypes and omits some of them. Of fewer than 200,000 clones listed, approximately 80% are singletons. The receptor was isolated from a woman aged 18-29 years in good health and CMV-seronegative. The sequencing input was PBMCs.

The CDR3 region has the DNA TGCAGCGTTGAGAGCGGGAGGGCCTACAATGAGCAGTTCTTC. The encoded protein is CSVESGRAYNEQFF. The genes are TRBV29-1 and TRBJ2-1; TRBD2 agrees at 10 bases. Germline-derived CDR1 and CDR2 are SQVTM and ANQGSEA. The CDR3 is 14 amino acids. V shed 3 bases and J 2 bases; nucleotides not matched to a gene: 1.